This T cell receptor beta chain was recovered during a study of T cells in Graves' hyperthyroidism and ophthalmopathy. Looking at the study overall: Staff took peripheral blood when the initial diagnosis was made, before any treatment began. Study-wide findings and caveats: Ophthalmopathy was model-predicted a median around 6.1 months pre-onset.

Amplified regions were TCR beta CDR3 sequences from RNA transcripts. Initially, a first-round RT-PCR of the TCR CDR3 employed the HTBI primer set. MiXCR, applied by TCRdb to the multiplex PCR reads, yields one record per CDR3 protein. The table has 470,000 or so distinct CDR3 sequences, about 20% seen once; the top ten hold less than 30%. The CDR3 length is 13 residues. J gave up 3 bases and V 6 bases, and 5 bases lay outside the gene matches. CDR1 is SQVTM, CDR2 ANQGSEA, per germline. This clonotype appeared many times. What it binds is not known. Lactation, pregnancy, other autoimmune disease or uncontrolled infection led to exclusion of patients. The study based diagnoses on clinical symptoms, serum thyroxine and TRAb, thyroid ultrasound and orbital computed tomography.

The origin of this receptor is a man aged 18 to 35 with Graves' hyperthyroidism. V usage is TRBV29-1 and J usage is TRBJ1-5; 7 bases match TRBD1. Material for sequencing was blood. The DNA of the CDR3 is TGCAGCGTGAGACAGGGAAACAATCAGCCCCAGCATTTT. Protein sequence: CSVRQGNNQPQHF.